The rows below give T cell receptor beta chains drawn from one sample of a study of cytomegalovirus exposure and HLA in healthy donors. Method: immunoSEQ multiplex PCR; TCRdb's copy keeps in-frame clones and lacks some. The table shows some 190,000 clones, with less than 85% occurring only once. Material for sequencing was PBMCs. The source is a boy aged 2 to 10 in good health and CMV-seronegative. The CDR3 runs from the conserved cysteine through the conserved F or W. A D gene is named only where the DNA matches it firmly. Only part of the rows carry a size: once, few, many, or a class if the clone is expanded.

>TRBV5-5|.|TRBJ2-1|once
CASSLEELAKSSYNEQFF
TGTGCCAGCAGCTTGGAGGAGTTAGCTAAAAGCTCCTACAATGAGCAGTTCTTC
>TRBV5-1|TRBD2|TRBJ2-1|.
CASSLVAGGPGEQFF
TGCGCCAGCAGCTTGGTCGCGGGGGGGCCGGGTGAGCAGTTCTTC
>TRBV27|TRBD1|TRBJ1-6|.
CASSSRKTGLDNSPLHF
TGTGCCAGCAGTTCCAGGAAGACAGGGTTGGATAATTCACCCCTCCACTTT
>TRBV15|TRBD1|TRBJ2-5|.
CATSRDGTGEETQYF
TGTGCCACCAGCAGAGATGGGACAGGGGAAGAGACCCAGTACTTC
>TRBV28|.|TRBJ1-6|few
CASSLSIDNSPLHF
TGTGCCAGCAGTTTATCCATTGATAATTCACCCCTCCACTTT
>TRBV28|.|TRBJ1-1|.
CASKGGAWNTEAFF
TGTGCCAGCAAGGGGGGGGCATGGAACACTGAAGCTTTCTTT
>TRBV30|.|TRBJ1-5|.
CAWSVGLNQPQHF
TGTGCCTGGAGTGTGGGGCTTAATCAGCCCCAGCATTTT
>TRBV27|.|TRBJ1-5|.
CASSLDRGNQPQHF
TGTGCCAGCAGTTTAGATCGAGGCAATCAGCCCCAGCATTTT
>TRBV5-6|.|TRBJ1-3|.
CASGPGSGNTIYF
TGTGCCAGCGGCCCGGGCTCTGGAAACACCATATATTTT
>TRBV6-1|.|TRBJ1-1|once
CASSERPMNTEAFF
TGTGCCAGCAGTGAACGTCCTATGAACACTGAAGCTTTCTTT
>TRBV5-1|TRBD1|TRBJ2-2|few
CASSRTGSGELFF
TGCGCCAGCAGCCGGACAGGGTCCGGGGAGCTGTTTTTT